The clone carrying this T cell receptor (beta chain) has ten or more counts. They isolated at least 6.5 million PBMCs from each sample. The data are from a study of blood T cells in healthy people across ages. Combining a sample-barcoded 5' primer with a J-beta primer mix, a second PCR ran for about 6 to 11 cycles. Each CDR3 protein is one row after TCRdb ran MiXCR on the 5' RACE reads. The table includes some 1.5 million distinct CDR3 sequences, 28% detected once. This TCR derives from a woman in her thirties in good health. Specimen: blood.

The CDR3 is CASGGLEETQYF. In nucleotides, the CDR3 is TGTGCTAGTGGTGGGTTGGAGGAGACCCAGTACTTC. V is TRBV12-5 and J is TRBJ2-5, with D unresolved. The CDR3 has 12 residues. Germline CDR1 LGHNT, CDR2 FRNRAP. With 5 bases removed from V and 5 bases from J, the gap between germline ends came to 9 bases.